The 19 T cell receptor beta chains below all came from one sample that was sequenced in a study of persistence of HIV-infected CD4 T cells. The stimulus was lysate of CMV-infected fibroblasts, 8.5 to 10 ug/mL. Sorted nonresponding memory CD4+ T cells were CD40L-negative, CD69-negative, CD45RO-high. Their antigens remain unidentified. Sequencing used immunoSEQ version 4 in survey mode. Libraries were prepared by immunoSEQ multiplex PCR; TCRdb keeps only in-frame clonotypes and omits some of them. Among some 31,000 clones listed, around four fifths were seen once. The input for sequencing was CD4+ T cells sorted from PBMCs after approximately 19-hour stimulation, taken from a patient who received antiretroviral therapy. These TCRs come from an adult man with HIV who was CMV-seropositive.

The chain is built from TRBV29-1 and TRBJ1-1, with D maybe TRBD1 (5 bases). Germline V gene lookup returns CDR1 SQVTM and CDR2 ANQGSEA. Deletions cut 2 bases from V and 1 base from J, with 11 bases between. CDR3 length equals 14 residues. CDR3 bases: TGCAGCGTTGAACCCGGGGGGAAGAACACTGAAGCTTTCTTT. It codes for CSVEPGGKNTEAFF. Drawing the rest from reference TRBV29-1 and TRBJ1-1, the complete variable domain is SAVISQKPSRDICQRGTSLTIQCQVDSQVTMMFWYRQQPGQSLTLIATANQGSEATYESGFVIDKFPISRPNLTFSTLTVSNMSPEDSSIYLCSVEPGGKNTEAFFGQGTRLTVV.

The rearrangement joins TRBV3-1 (or the pseudogene TRBV3-2) to TRBJ1-2, with D perhaps matching TRBD1 (6 bases). Germline V gene data show CDR1 as LGHDT and CDR2 as YNNKEL (reference sequence). The V gene lost 4 bases and the J gene lost 2 bases, with 14 bases spanning the gap. This CDR3 is 15 amino acids long. CDR3 sequence (DNA): TGTGCCAGCAGCCCCGAGGGGGGGGAGAACTATGGCTACACCTTC. It specifies CASSPEGGENYGYTF.

V usage is TRBV30 and J usage is TRBJ1-1; D ambiguous. The CDR3 runs to 13 residues. The ends were cut back, 3 bases at V and 3 bases at J, with 11 bases in the middle. The germline gives CDR1 GTSNPN, CDR2 SVGIG (reference sequence). DNA for the CDR3: TGTGCCTGGAGGGGTCGGAGGGACACTGAAGCTTTCTTT. It translates to CAWRGRRDTEAFF. The complete variable domain, with remaining parts taken from reference TRBV30 and TRBJ1-1, reads SQTIHQWPATLVQPVGSPLSLECTVEGTSNPNLYWYRQAAGRGLQLLFYSVGIGQISSEVPQNLSASRPQDRQFILSSKKLLLSDSGFYLCAWRGRRDTEAFFGQGTRLTVV.

This chain links TRBV9 with TRBJ1-6, with a weak D call TRBD1 (5 bases). V lost 1 base, J lost 12 bases, and 8 bases lay in between. CDR1 and CDR2 (germline): SGDLS, YYNGEE. CDR3 length: 12 amino acids. The chain's CDR3 is CASSVLGEPLHF. For the CDR3, the DNA is TGTGCCAGCAGCGTATTGGGGGAACCCCTCCACTTT.

J is TRBJ1-1 and V is TRBV18; D perhaps matches TRBD1 (6 bases). CDR3 length equals 14 residues. Trimming shortened V by 5 bases and J by 1 base, and 11 bases separated the two germline ends. In germline, CDR1 is KGHSH, CDR2 LQKENI. CDR3 nucleotides: TGTGCCAGCTCAGGAGGGGGGCCGAACACTGAAGCTTTCTTT. Residues: CASSGGGPNTEAFF. The full variable domain, completed using reference TRBV18 and TRBJ1-1, is NAGVMQNPRHLVRRRGQEARLRCSPMKGHSHVYWYRQLPEEGLKFMVYLQKENIIDESGMPKERFSAEFPKEGPSILRIQQVVRGDSAAYFCASSGGGPNTEAFFGQGTRLTVV.

As DNA, the CDR3 is TGCAGCGCCAAGTGGCGGACAGATGAAAAACTGTTTTTT. It translates to CSAKWRTDEKLFF. This chain joins TRBV29-1 and TRBJ1-4; weak D call: TRBD1 (6 bases). The length of the CDR3 is 13 residues. V lost 7 bases, J lost 6 bases, and 15 bases lay in between. The germline CDR1 and CDR2 sequences are SQVTM and ANQGSEA.

This clone was observed once. The chain uses TRBV7-9 and TRBJ2-2; D possibly corresponds to TRBD1 (5 bases). Per germline, CDR1 SEHNR and CDR2 FQNEAQ (reference sequence). This CDR3 spans 14 amino acids. Between the trimmed V and J ends, which lost 2 bases and 1 base, there was a span of 5 bases. Written as DNA, the CDR3 is TGTGCCAGCAGCTTAACAGGGAACACCGGGGAGCTGTTTTTT. Its translation: CASSLTGNTGELFF.

The CDR3 coding sequence is TGTGCCAGCAGTGAAAGGGGAGGAGTCTACGAGCAGTACTTC. Encoded protein: CASSERGGVYEQYF. The chain joins TRBV2 to TRBJ2-7; perhaps TRBD2 as D (6 bases). CDR3 length: 14 amino acids. The germline V and J ends were trimmed by 2 bases and 3 bases, with 11 bases remaining between them. The germline V gene has CDR1 SNHLY and CDR2 FYNNEI.

J is TRBJ2-6 and V is TRBV6-6; the D is unclear. Germline CDR1 MNHNY, CDR2 SVGAGI (reference sequence). V lost 0 bases and J 0 bases, leaving 3 bases between the germline ends. This CDR3 spans 15 amino acids. This CDR3 reads CASSYSDSGANVLTF. Written as DNA, the CDR3 is TGTGCCAGCAGTTACTCAGACTCTGGGGCCAACGTCCTGACTTTC.

The V and J genes are TRBV27 and TRBJ1-1; no definite D call. The CDR3 runs 13 residues. V lost 3 bases and J lost 2, with 7 bases in between. Germline V lookup: CDR1 MNHEY, CDR2 SMNVEV (reference sequence). The CDR3 region is CASSLTLNTEAFF. The CDR3 nucleotides are TGTGCCAGCAGTTTGACCCTCAACACTGAAGCTTTCTTT.

CDR3 nucleotides: TGTGCCAGCAGCGCGACTAGCGGGGGTCACAATGAGCAGTTCTTC. Its protein product is CASSATSGGHNEQFF. The chain couples TRBV5-4 to TRBJ2-1, with 12 positions matching TRBD2. Germline values: CDR1 SGHNT, CDR2 YYREEE (reference sequence). With V trimmed by 4 bases and J by 5 bases, 4 bases remained unmatched. The CDR3 covers 15 residues.

V and J are TRBV24-1 and TRBJ1-4; D is possibly TRBD1 (5 bases). Deletions cut 5 bases from V and 4 bases from J, with 13 bases between. The CDR3 runs 15 residues. From germline, CDR1 is KGHDR and CDR2 SFDVKD. Written as DNA, the CDR3 is TGTGCCACCAGTGTCAAGGGGCCGGGTAATGAAAAACTGTTTTTT. Its translation: CATSVKGPGNEKLFF.

The chain recombines TRBV7-2 with TRBJ2-1; 12 nucleotides match TRBD2. Germline lookup yields CDR1 SGHTA and CDR2 FQGNSA. The V gene end was trimmed by 0 bases and the J gene end by 13 bases; junction bases not matched to a gene: 7. The CDR3 is 15 residues long. The CDR3 bases are TGTGCCAGCAGCTTAGCGGCTAGCGGGGGGGACCTACAGTTCTTC. It is translated as CASSLAASGGDLQFF.

This chain links TRBV5-4 with TRBJ2-7; D gene unclear. The V gene lost 2 bases and the J gene lost 2 bases, with 5 bases spanning the gap. Germline CDR1 SGHNT, CDR2 YYREEE (reference sequence). The CDR3 contains 12 residues. CDR3 loop: CASSLGTYEQYF. The DNA of the CDR3 is TGTGCCAGCAGCTTAGGAACCTACGAGCAGTACTTC.

The V gene is TRBV9, the J gene TRBJ1-2; D unresolved. The CDR3 covers 13 residues. Trimming removed 0 bases at V and 4 bases at J, with 7 bases between. CDR1 and CDR2 (germline): SGDLS, YYNGEE. The chain's CDR3 is CASSVGFGYGYTF. For the CDR3, the DNA is TGTGCCAGCAGCGTAGGATTTGGCTATGGCTACACCTTC.

This chain links TRBV13 with TRBJ2-7; a possible D gene is TRBD2 (5 bases). This CDR3 has 14 residues. Germline V gene lookup returns CDR1 PRHDT and CDR2 FYEKMQ (reference sequence). Trimming cost V 3 bases and J 3 bases, with 12 bases left between them. CDR3 loop: CASSFTGISYEQYF. For the CDR3, the DNA is TGTGCCAGCAGCTTTACGGGGATCAGCTACGAGCAGTACTTC.

V and J are TRBV2 and TRBJ2-3; D tentatively fits TRBD1 or TRBD2 (5 bases each). The CDR3 totals 14 residues. V was pared by 6 bases and J by 4 bases, with 14 bases between. Germline assignment: CDR1 SNHLY and CDR2 FYNNEI. This chain's CDR3 is CASRSGTSADTQYF. The DNA of the CDR3 is TGTGCCAGCAGATCAGGGACCTCCGCAGATACGCAGTATTTT.

The chain employs TRBV7-8 and TRBJ2-7; D uncertain. CDR3 length: 15 residues. Germline V gene lookup returns CDR1 SGHVS and CDR2 FQNEAQ. V lost 5 bases to trimming and J lost 0 bases, with 14 bases between them. CDR3 sequence: CASSPLSVSSYEQYF. The CDR3 region has the DNA TGTGCCAGCAGCCCCCTTTCGGTAAGCTCCTACGAGCAGTACTTC.

The J gene is TRBJ1-5, the V gene TRBV7-8, with D maybe TRBD1 (5 bases). Germline V gene data show CDR1 as SGHVS and CDR2 as FQNEAQ. The CDR3 covers 15 residues. The V end lost 0 bases, the J end lost 4 bases, and 10 bases lay between the germline ends. The CDR3 sequence: CASSLASGYNQPQHF. The CDR3, as DNA: TGTGCCAGCAGCTTAGCGTCAGGGTATAATCAGCCCCAGCATTTT.